This is a list of T cell receptor beta chains from one sample in a study of cytomegalovirus exposure and HLA in healthy donors. TCRdb keeps only in-frame clones here, not all; method: immunoSEQ multiplex PCR. Among under 200,000 clones, under 90% were seen once, and the ten largest hold around 3.8%. The sample consisted of PBMCs. The receptors were sampled from a man aged 18 to 29 in good health and CMV-seropositive. Both conserved end residues are part of each CDR3. A D gene is named only where the DNA matches it firmly. Some rows mark clone size as missing; the rest say once, few, many or name a class of expanded clone.

>TRBV6-6|TRBJ2-2|TRBD2|.
CASHGTSFPGELFF
TGTGCCAGCCATGGGACTAGCTTCCCCGGGGAGCTGTTTTTT
>TRBV5-4|TRBJ2-6|.|.
CASRRISGANVLTF
TGTGCCAGCAGGCGTATCTCTGGGGCCAACGTCCTGACTTTC
>TRBV4-1|TRBJ1-1|.|.
CASTSPGGNTEAFF
TGCGCCAGCACTTCGCCCGGGGGGAACACTGAAGCTTTCTTT
>TRBV7-9|TRBJ1-1|.|.
CASLRGGSEAFF
TGTGCCAGCCTTCGGGGGGGCAGTGAAGCTTTCTTT
>TRBV2|TRBJ2-3|TRBD2|few
CASRERELGDTQYF
TGTGCCAGCAGGGAGCGGGAGCTCGGGGATACGCAGTATTTT
>TRBV28|TRBJ1-5|TRBD1|.
CAIGDSGVRPQHF
TGTGCCATCGGGGACAGTGGCGTTCGGCCCCAGCATTTT
>TRBV5-1|TRBJ2-5|TRBD1|.
CASSFGQGRSQETQYF
TGCGCCAGCAGCTTTGGACAGGGGAGGTCCCAAGAGACCCAGTACTTC
>TRBV9|TRBJ2-7|.|.
CASSVDVATRIYEQYF
TGTGCCAGCAGCGTAGATGTAGCAACACGGATTTACGAGCAGTACTTC
>TRBV9|TRBJ2-1|.|.
CASSVLGSSYNEQFF
TGTGCCAGCAGCGTGCTCGGGAGCTCCTACAATGAGCAGTTCTTC
>TRBV9|TRBJ1-1|.|.
CASSVDAGLNTEAFF
TGTGCCAGCAGCGTAGATGCAGGGCTGAACACTGAAGCTTTCTTT
>TRBV9|TRBJ2-3|TRBD2|.
CASSVGGSGLSTDTQYF
TGTGCCAGCAGCGTAGGAGGTAGCGGGCTTAGCACAGATACGCAGTATTTT
>TRBV9|TRBJ1-2|.|.
CASSVSPNGRYGYTF
TGTGCCAGCAGCGTTAGCCCCAATGGTCGCTATGGCTACACCTTC
>TRBV29-1|TRBJ1-1|.|once
CSVQNGGGGTEAFF
TGCAGCGTTCAAAACGGGGGGGGAGGGACTGAAGCTTTCTTT
>TRBV28|TRBJ1-1|.|.
CASSTRGILNTEAFF
TGTGCCAGCAGTACCCGAGGGATCCTGAACACTGAAGCTTTCTTT
>TRBV6-5|TRBJ1-1|.|.
CASSPTRKSHEAFF
TGTGCCAGCAGTCCAACCAGGAAGTCGCACGAAGCTTTCTTT
>TRBV4-1|TRBJ2-7|.|.
CASSQDKGRGNEQYF
TGCGCCAGCAGCCAAGACAAGGGGAGGGGGAATGAGCAGTACTTC
>TRBV15|TRBJ2-7|TRBD2|.
CATSREAGNLYEQYF
TGTGCCACCAGCAGAGAAGCGGGAAACCTTTACGAGCAGTACTTC
>TRBV2|TRBJ1-1|.|few
CASSVGEGEAFF
TGTGCCAGCAGTGTAGGGGAGGGTGAAGCTTTCTTT
>TRBV5-1|TRBJ2-5|TRBD1|.
CASSLIGQGQETQYF
TGCGCCAGCAGCTTGATAGGACAGGGACAAGAGACCCAGTACTTC
>TRBV7-8|TRBJ2-3|TRBD2|.
CASSPGTSGTTDTQYF
TGTGCCAGCAGCCCCGGGACTAGCGGGACCACAGATACGCAGTATTTT
>TRBV7-3|TRBJ2-3|.|.
CASSSARSDTQYF
TGTGCCAGCAGCTCAGCTAGGTCAGATACGCAGTATTTT
>TRBV5-1|TRBJ2-3|TRBD1|.
CASSTRQGHSTDTQYF
TGCGCCAGCAGCACTCGACAGGGGCATAGCACAGATACGCAGTATTTT
>TRBV30|TRBJ2-3|.|.
CAWAEGLANTDTQYF
TGTGCCTGGGCCGAGGGTCTAGCGAACACAGATACGCAGTATTTT
>TRBV11-3|TRBJ2-7|.|.
CASSLGEGGYEQYF
TGTGCCAGCAGCTTAGGCGAGGGAGGCTACGAGCAGTACTTC
>TRBV6-1|TRBJ2-1|TRBD2|.
CALRGGRYEQFF
TGTGCCCTGCGAGGCGGGAGGTATGAGCAGTTCTTC
>TRBV28|TRBJ1-4|TRBD1|once
CASSSPGGLTATNEKLFF
TGTGCCAGCAGTTCCCCAGGGGGGTTAACTGCAACTAATGAAAAACTGTTTTTT
>TRBV7-3|TRBJ2-1|TRBD2|.
CASSPGLAGEFQFF
TGTGCCAGCAGCCCCGGGCTAGCGGGGGAGTTCCAGTTCTTC
>TRBV27|TRBJ2-5|.|.
CASSLRTQYF
TGTGCCAGCAGTTTACGGACCCAGTACTTC
>TRBV28|TRBJ2-1|.|.
CASCQGGLGNEQFF
TGTGCCAGCTGCCAGGGGGGTTTGGGAAATGAGCAGTTCTTC
>TRBV28|TRBJ2-5|TRBD2|.
CASKRRAGGLETQYF
TGTGCCAGCAAAAGGAGGGCGGGAGGGTTAGAGACCCAGTACTTC
>TRBV29-1|TRBJ2-1|.|once
CSVAVNEQFF
TGCAGCGTTGCAGTCAATGAGCAGTTCTTC
>TRBV28|TRBJ2-2|TRBD2|once
CAGLAGNTGELFF
TGTGCCGGTCTAGCGGGAAACACCGGGGAGCTGTTTTTT
>TRBV14|TRBJ1-2|.|.
CASSQFAGGDGGYTF
TGTGCCAGCAGCCAATTCGCGGGGGGGGACGGCGGCTACACCTTC
>TRBV4-1|TRBJ2-7|TRBD2|.
CASSQVGGTHGEQYF
TGCGCCAGCAGCCAAGTGGGAGGGACTCATGGCGAGCAGTACTTC
>TRBV9|TRBJ2-7|TRBD1|.
CASSVGTGEQYF
TGTGCCAGCAGCGTCGGAACAGGGGAACAGTACTTC
>TRBV15|TRBJ2-5|TRBD2|.
CATSRRTSGTETQYF
TGTGCCACCAGCAGGAGGACTAGCGGGACTGAGACCCAGTACTTC
>TRBV11-2|TRBJ2-7|.|once
CASRPPYISYEQYF
TGTGCCAGCAGACCACCATACATCTCCTACGAGCAGTACTTC
>TRBV9|TRBJ2-6|.|few
CASSVAGVPLSGANVLTF
TGTGCCAGCAGCGTAGCTGGAGTCCCCCTCTCTGGGGCCAACGTCCTGACTTTC
>TRBV7-3|TRBJ2-7|TRBD2|.
CASSQGLAGDYEQYF
TGTGCCAGCAGCCAGGGACTAGCGGGAGACTACGAGCAGTACTTC
>TRBV7-2|TRBJ2-7|TRBD2|few
CASSDIAGSEQYF
TGTGCCAGCAGCGACATAGCGGGATCCGAGCAGTACTTC
>TRBV5-1|TRBJ2-5|.|.
CASSSARTGGGIGQETQYF
TGCGCCAGCAGCTCAGCTCGAACGGGTGGAGGGATTGGCCAAGAGACCCAGTACTTC
>TRBV7-6|TRBJ2-1|TRBD2|.
CASSRGGAAGGEQFF
TGTGCCAGCAGCCGAGGGGGGGCAGCGGGGGGTGAGCAGTTCTTC
>TRBV4-1|TRBJ2-5|.|.
CASSLTTAQETQYF
TGCGCCAGCAGCCTAACGACAGCCCAAGAGACCCAGTACTTC
>TRBV6-5|TRBJ2-7|TRBD1|.
CASRKGTAFGNF
TGTGCCAGCCGAAAAGGGACAGCGTTCGGGAACTTC
>TRBV18|TRBJ2-3|.|.
CASSPLRDTDTQYF
TGTGCCAGCTCCCCCCTACGGGACACAGATACGCAGTATTTT
>TRBV18|TRBJ2-7|.|.
CASSPDRIYEQYF
TGTGCCAGCTCCCCGGACAGAATATACGAGCAGTACTTC
>TRBV19|TRBJ2-7|TRBD2|.
CASTRSGTSGVYEQYF
TGTGCCAGTACCCGGTCAGGGACTAGCGGGGTATACGAGCAGTACTTC
>TRBV19|TRBJ2-7|TRBD2|.
CASSIEGGTSGSYEQYF
TGTGCCAGTAGTATAGAAGGCGGGACTAGCGGGAGCTACGAGCAGTACTTC
>TRBV15|TRBJ2-7|TRBD1|once
CATSRDIKTGTGGREQYF
TGTGCCACCAGCAGAGACATTAAGACTGGGACAGGGGGGAGGGAGCAGTACTTC
>TRBV7-9|TRBJ1-2|.|.
CASSSNRARYGYTF
TGTGCCAGCAGCAGCAACAGGGCCCGCTATGGCTACACCTTC
>TRBV30|TRBJ2-5|.|.
CAWSVQGTQYF
TGTGCCTGGAGTGTACAGGGGACCCAGTACTTC
>TRBV5-4|TRBJ2-7|TRBD2|.
CATRKSPLAGSSYEQYF
TGTGCCACCCGAAAGAGCCCTCTAGCGGGGAGCTCCTACGAGCAGTACTTC
>TRBV18|TRBJ2-2|TRBD1|.
CASSRDSLTGELFF
TGTGCCAGCTCTCGGGACAGCCTCACCGGGGAGCTGTTTTTT
>TRBV29-1|TRBJ2-3|TRBD2|.
CSVSSGRRTDTQYF
TGCAGCGTTTCCAGCGGGAGGCGGACAGATACGCAGTATTTT